The 20 T cell receptor beta chains listed next were all sequenced from one sample in a study of blood T cell repertoires in COVID-19. TCRdb's copy holds only in-frame clones and misses some; the assay was immunoSEQ multiplex PCR. This sample yields roughly 380,000 clones, of which approximately 87% are seen a single time; 1% to 1.5% belongs to the top ten. The material sequenced was PBMCs or T cells enriched from blood (not recorded which). These receptor sequences come from a man aged 30-40 years who had recovered from COVID-19.

This clone was picked up a small number of times. V gene TRBV6-5 combines with J gene TRBJ2-2, with D possibly matching TRBD2 (7 bases). V gave up 7 bases and J gave up 5 bases, with 17 bases separating them. The CDR3 is 15 amino acids. The V gene's germline CDR1 is MNHEY and CDR2 SVGAGI. The DNA for the CDR3 is TGTGCCAGCAAGGGGGGGTCCCTGGGGACCGGGGAGCTGTTTTTT. This gives the protein CASKGGSLGTGELFF.

The genes are TRBV18 and TRBJ2-5; the match to TRBD1 covers 9 bases. Germline-derived CDR1 and CDR2 are KGHSH and LQKENI. V gave up 6 bases and J gave up 5 bases; unmatched junction bases: 7. CDR3 length: 14 residues. CDR3 sequence (DNA): TGTGCCAGCTCCCAACAGGGGGCAAGGGAGACCCAGTACTTC. It translates to CASSQQGARETQYF.

The chain combines TRBV23-1 with TRBJ1-5, with D possibly being TRBD1 (5 bases). TRBV23-1 is placed among ORFs of uncertain function. This CDR3 has 15 amino acids. The V end lost 4 bases, the J end lost 4 bases, and 14 bases lay between the germline ends. The CDR3 DNA follows: TGCGCCAGCAGTCGACGGGGGTTGGGTAATCAGCCCCAGCATTTT. This codes for CASSRRGLGNQPQHF.

About this clone itself: Other DNA variants within this sample encode the same CDR3. The CDR3 DNA sequence: TGTGCCAGCAGCCTCGCGGCTAACTATGGCTACACCTTC. It encodes CASSLAANYGYTF. The V and J genes are TRBV13 and TRBJ1-2, with D hard to call. Germline CDR1 and CDR2: PRHDT and FYEKMQ (reference sequence). CDR3 size: 13 residues. Trimming took off 5 bases at V and 0 bases at J, with 7 bases between the two ends.

This clone turned up a few times. CDR3 DNA: TGTGCCAGCAGCTTAGGACAGCTGAACACTGAAGCTTTCTTT. Translation: CASSLGQLNTEAFF. The V call is TRBV11-2, the J call TRBJ1-1, with D tentatively TRBD1 (5 bases). The CDR3 covers 14 residues. Trimming left V 1 base short and J 0 bases short, with 6 bases between. Per the germline V gene, CDR1 is SGHAT and CDR2 is FQNNGV. Together with reference TRBV11-2 and TRBJ1-1, the CDR3 gives the full variable domain: EAGVAQSPRYKIIEKRQSVAFWCNPISGHATLYWYQQILGQGPKLLIQFQNNGVVDDSQLPKDRFSAERLKGVDSTLKIQPAKLEDSAVYLCASSLGQLNTEAFFGQGTRLTVV.

This CDR3 reads CASSQDRHPTSNTEAFF. In DNA, the CDR3 is TGTGCCAGCAGCCAAGACAGACACCCAACCTCTAACACTGAAGCTTTCTTT. The V gene is TRBV7-8, the J gene TRBJ1-1, with a weak D call TRBD1 (5 bases). With 5 bases removed from V and 2 bases from J, the gap between germline ends came to 21 bases. The V gene's germline CDR1 is SGHVS and CDR2 FQNEAQ. The CDR3 spans 17 residues.

This clone was seen at least ten times. V gene TRBV21-1 combines with J gene TRBJ2-2; the table gives TRBD2 as D, unverified against the DNA. TRBV21-1 is flagged as a pseudogene. The CDR3 length is 14 residues. CDR3 sequence: CASSITSFTGELFF. The CDR3 nucleotides are TGTGCCAGCAGCATAACTAGTTTCACCGGGGAGCTGTTTTTT.

The chain recombines TRBV19 with TRBJ1-6; D ambiguous. The V gene lost 3 bases and the J gene lost 4 bases, with 13 bases spanning the gap. Germline-derived CDR1 and CDR2 are LNHDA and SQIVND (reference sequence). CDR3 length equals 16 residues. CDR3 in amino acids: CASSISSGGYNSPLHF. The CDR3 DNA reads TGTGCCAGTAGTATCAGTTCCGGCGGGTATAATTCACCCCTCCACTTT.

The chain recombines TRBV6-5 with TRBJ2-7; possibly TRBD1 for D (5 bases). V was cut by 5 bases and J by 4 bases, with 9 bases left in between. CDR1 is MNHEY, CDR2 SVGAGI, per germline. This CDR3 contains 12 residues. The CDR3, as DNA: TGTGCCAGCAGTCCATCAGGGTACGAGCAGTACTTC. The encoded protein is CASSPSGYEQYF.

Only a few counts were recorded for this clone. This chain joins TRBV4-1 and TRBJ1-1; 8 bases align to TRBD1. Germline CDR1 and CDR2: MGHRA and YSYEKL. Trimming took 3 bases from V and 7 from J; bases not matched to a gene: 10. The CDR3 consists of 15 residues. The CDR3 loop is CASSQGWTGKNEAFF. CDR3 nucleotide sequence: TGCGCCAGCAGCCAGGGCTGGACAGGGAAAAATGAAGCTTTCTTT.

V and J are TRBV4-1 and TRBJ1-1; D is unclear. The CDR3 covers 13 residues. Trimming pared 3 bases from V and 8 bases from J, leaving 13 bases between. CDR1 and CDR2 (germline): MGHRA, YSYEKL. CDR3: CASSQSAEREAFF. The DNA for the CDR3 is TGCGCCAGCAGCCAGTCGGCAGAGCGGGAAGCTTTCTTT.

The rearrangement joins TRBV16 to TRBJ1-5, with D maybe TRBD1 (5 bases). This CDR3 has 13 amino acids. The V end lost 1 base, the J end lost 9 bases, and 10 bases lay between the germline ends. Per the germline V gene, CDR1 is KGHSY and CDR2 is FQNENV. This CDR3 is CASSQYVQGPQHF. In DNA, the CDR3 is TGTGCCAGCAGCCAATACGTTCAGGGGCCCCAGCATTTT.

CDR3 in amino acids: CASSLVTGRYEQYF. CDR3 nucleotide sequence: TGTGCCAGCAGCTTGGTGACAGGGCGTTACGAGCAGTACTTC. This chain connects TRBV5-8 to TRBJ2-7, with 7 bases identical to TRBD1. Trimming at V came to 0 bases and at J to 4 bases, leaving 4 bases not matched to a gene. The CDR3 totals 14 residues. Looked up from germline, CDR1 is SGHTS and CDR2 is YDEGEE.

This chain connects TRBV18 to TRBJ2-3; 7 nucleotides align to TRBD1. From germline, CDR1 is KGHSH and CDR2 LQKENI. After removal of 4 bases from V and 2 bases from J, the junction contained 9 bases not matched to a gene. This CDR3 comprises 16 residues. CDR3 protein: CASSQGTGANTDTQYF. The CDR3, as DNA: TGTGCCAGCTCACAGGGAACAGGGGCTAACACAGATACGCAGTATTTT.

The V call is TRBV29-1, the J call TRBJ1-3; no clear D. Between the trimmed V and J ends, which lost 4 bases and 1 base, there was a span of 8 bases. Germline V gene data show CDR1 as SQVTM and CDR2 as ANQGSEA. CDR3 length equals 13 residues. As DNA, the CDR3 is TGCAGCGTTGTTGTGAGGTCTGGAAACACCATATATTTT. It specifies CSVVVRSGNTIYF.

This chain uses TRBV7-8 with TRBJ1-6, with D possibly matching TRBD1 (6 bases). The germline V gene has CDR1 SGHVS and CDR2 FQNEAQ. V lost 2 bases, J lost 5 bases, and 10 bases lay in between. This CDR3 has 15 amino acids. The CDR3 reads CASSLRQGNNSPLHF. The CDR3 DNA reads TGTGCCAGCAGCTTAAGGCAGGGGAATAATTCACCCCTCCACTTT.

The V gene is TRBV19, the J gene TRBJ1-1; no clear D gene. The CDR3 contains 11 residues. Germline lookup yields CDR1 LNHDA and CDR2 SQIVND (reference sequence). The V and J ends lost 6 bases and 3 bases respectively, with 5 bases between them. The CDR3 DNA is TGTGCCAGTAGGGAGGACACTGAAGCTTTCTTT. Protein: CASREDTEAFF.

The rearrangement joins TRBV21-1 to TRBJ2-7; the table's D gene call, TRBD2, was not cross checked with the DNA. TRBV21-1 is termed a pseudogene. This CDR3 has 14 residues. Here the CDR3 DNA reads TGTGCCAGCAGCAAAGGATGTAGTTCCTACGAGCAGTACTTC. Translated, it gives CASSKGCSSYEQYF.

The chain carries TRBV4-2 and TRBJ1-3; 7 nucleotides match TRBD1. CDR1 is LGHNA, CDR2 YNFKEQ, per germline. The CDR3 runs 20 residues. V dropped 0 bases and J dropped 5; count of bases not matched to a gene: 19. CDR3 nucleotide sequence: TGTGCCAGCAGCCAAGAAGGGGGGCTCAAGGGGGCCACAATCCGAAACACCATATATTTT. The encoded protein is CASSQEGGLKGATIRNTIYF.

The gene calls are TRBV5-5 and TRBJ2-1; D might be TRBD1 (6 bases). The CDR3 extends over 12 amino acids. The V end lost 5 bases, the J end lost 7 bases, and 10 bases lay between the germline ends. Germline V gene data show CDR1 as SGHKS and CDR2 as YYEKEE (reference sequence). CDR3 loop: CASRLQGNEQFF. The CDR3 nucleotides are TGTGCCAGCAGATTACAGGGAAATGAGCAGTTCTTC.